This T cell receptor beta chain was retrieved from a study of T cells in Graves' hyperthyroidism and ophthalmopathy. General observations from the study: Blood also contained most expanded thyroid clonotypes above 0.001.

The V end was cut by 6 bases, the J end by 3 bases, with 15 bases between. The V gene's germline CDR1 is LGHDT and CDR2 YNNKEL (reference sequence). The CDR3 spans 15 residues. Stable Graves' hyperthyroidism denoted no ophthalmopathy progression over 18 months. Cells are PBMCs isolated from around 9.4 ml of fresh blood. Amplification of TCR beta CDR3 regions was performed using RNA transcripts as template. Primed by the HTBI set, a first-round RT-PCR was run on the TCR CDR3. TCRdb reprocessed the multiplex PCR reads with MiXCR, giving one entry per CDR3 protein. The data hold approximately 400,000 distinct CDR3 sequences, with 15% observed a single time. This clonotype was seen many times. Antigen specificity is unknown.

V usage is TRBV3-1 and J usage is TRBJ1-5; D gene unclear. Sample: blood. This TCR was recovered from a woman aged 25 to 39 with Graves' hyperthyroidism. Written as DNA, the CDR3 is TGTGCCAGCAGTTCCTACGGGAGCGACAATCAGCCCCAGCATTTT. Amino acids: CASSSYGSDNQPQHF.